The 28 T cell receptor beta chains presented below share a single source sample, sequenced in a study of shared T cell receptors in the human thymus. Clones were sequenced by immunoSEQ multiplex PCR, and TCRdb holds only the in-frame ones, with some missing. Of 700,000 or so clones listed, approximately 85% are singletons. The same data also contributed to another study, on human thymus T cells.

Sequencing input: thymocytes. These receptors all come from a girl in the first two years of life with a congenital heart defect.

The V and J genes are TRBV15 and TRBJ1-3, with D maybe TRBD1 (5 bases). The germline V gene has CDR1 LNHNV and CDR2 YYDKDF (reference sequence). The CDR3 is 19 residues long. Trimming removed 1 base from V and 4 bases from J, with 23 bases in between. The chain's CDR3 is CATSRGLQGLTPGGNTIYF. The CDR3 bases are TGTGCCACCAGCAGAGGCCTTCAGGGACTTACCCCGGGGGGAAACACCATATATTTT.

In DNA, the CDR3 is TGCGCCAGCAGTTGCGGGACTTGTGGCTACACCTTC. Translation: CASSCGTCGYTF. The genes are TRBV10-1 and TRBJ1-2; weak D call: TRBD1 (5 bases). Germline values: CDR1 WNHNN, CDR2 SYGVQD (reference sequence). V lost 5 bases and J 7 bases, leaving 11 bases between the germline ends. This CDR3 comprises 12 residues.

The rearrangement links TRBV6-5 to TRBJ2-2; possibly TRBD1 for D (6 bases). The CDR3 runs to 14 residues. Germline V gives CDR1 MNHEY, CDR2 SVGAGI. V lost 2 bases to trimming and J lost 6 bases, with 10 bases between them. The CDR3 sequence is CASSYRSGAGELFF. CDR3 in DNA: TGTGCCAGCAGTTACCGATCAGGGGCCGGGGAGCTGTTTTTT.

The chain employs TRBV7-3 and TRBJ2-3; D might be TRBD2 (7 bases). The CDR3 extends over 15 amino acids. V lost 1 base and J 4 bases, leaving 12 bases between the germline ends. The germline CDR1 and CDR2 sequences are SGHTA and FQGTGA. CDR3 coding DNA: TGTGCCAGCAGCTTAAACGGGGGGCCCGCAGATACGCAGTATTTT. It is translated as CASSLNGGPADTQYF.

This sequence joins TRBV15 and TRBJ1-2; 8 positions match TRBD1. Germline-derived CDR1 and CDR2 are LNHNV and YYDKDF (reference sequence). This CDR3 is 16 amino acids long. V gave up 1 base and J gave up 4 bases; unmatched junction bases: 8. The CDR3 nucleotides read TGTGCCACCAGCAGAGTTGTTGGGACAGGTATCTATGGCTACACCTTC. Protein sequence: CATSRVVGTGIYGYTF.

This chain uses TRBV18 with TRBJ1-2; D uncertain. This CDR3 has 17 residues. Germline V gives CDR1 KGHSH, CDR2 LQKENI. Trimming cost V 3 bases and J 0 bases, with 17 bases left between them. CDR3 sequence reads: CASSPLTDSKANYGYTF. CDR3 DNA sequence: TGTGCCAGCTCACCCCTCACCGATAGTAAAGCTAACTATGGCTACACCTTC. Supplemented by reference TRBV18 and TRBJ1-2, the full variable domain reads NAGVMQNPRHLVRRRGQEARLRCSPMKGHSHVYWYRQLPEEGLKFMVYLQKENIIDESGMPKERFSAEFPKEGPSILRIQQVVRGDSAAYFCASSPLTDSKANYGYTFGSGTRLTVV.

This chain links TRBV19 with TRBJ1-5, with 9 bases that match TRBD1. Trimming removed 6 bases from V and 0 bases from J; junction bases left unmatched: 9. The CDR3 sequence is 17 residues long. CDR1 is LNHDA, CDR2 SQIVND, per germline (reference sequence). CDR3 nucleotides: TGTGCCAGTAGACACCGGGACAGGGACTATAGCAATCAGCCCCAGCATTTT. Translated, it gives CASRHRDRDYSNQPQHF. Full variable domain (outside the CDR3, taken from reference TRBV19 and TRBJ1-5): DGGITQSPKYLFRKEGQNVTLSCEQNLNHDAMYWYRQDPGQGLRLIYYSQIVNDFQKGDIAEGYSVSREKKESFPLTVTSAQKNPTAFYLCASRHRDRDYSNQPQHFGDGTRLSIL.

The rearrangement links TRBV5-6 to TRBJ2-5, with D maybe TRBD1 (5 bases). The germline gives CDR1 SGHDT, CDR2 YYEEEE. This CDR3 comprises 14 residues. V dropped 0 bases and J dropped 1 base, with 7 bases sitting between them. This CDR3 is CASSLGQTQETQYF. The CDR3 nucleotides read TGTGCCAGCAGCTTGGGACAGACCCAAGAGACCCAGTACTTC.

This chain joins TRBV27 and TRBJ1-4, with no clear D. This CDR3 region has 15 residues. Germline CDR1 reads MNHEY; CDR2 reads SMNVEV (reference sequence). Trimming removed 5 bases from V and 7 bases from J, with 17 bases in between. In nucleotides, the CDR3 is TGTGCCAGCAGTCCCTCGGGGAAAGGAGGTGAAAAACTGTTTTTT. Residues: CASSPSGKGGEKLFF.

This clone is a singleton in its sample. This sequence joins TRBV19 and TRBJ1-2; perhaps TRBD1 as D (5 bases). CDR1 is LNHDA, CDR2 SQIVND, per germline (reference sequence). Trimming pared 7 bases from V and 7 bases from J, leaving 13 bases between. There are 12 residues in the CDR3. The chain's CDR3 is CASKEGTRGYTF. For the CDR3, the DNA is TGTGCCAGTAAGGAGGGGACCCGTGGCTACACCTTC.

This chain links TRBV28 with TRBJ2-3; 8 bases map to TRBD1. Germline V gene data show CDR1 as MDHEN and CDR2 as SYDVKM. V shed 2 bases and J 2 bases; nucleotides not matched to a gene: 9. The CDR3 has 17 amino acids. CDR3 loop: CASSLPHPTGDTDTQYF. The CDR3 nucleotides read TGTGCCAGCAGTTTACCTCATCCGACAGGGGACACAGATACGCAGTATTTT.

This chain joins TRBV5-8 and TRBJ2-5; tentative D call: TRBD2 (6 bases). Trimming cost V 1 base and J 1 base, with 8 bases left between them. The CDR3 has 14 residues. Germline V gives CDR1 SGHTS, CDR2 YDEGEE. The CDR3 sequence is CASSLRGTQETQYF. In nucleotides, the CDR3 is TGTGCCAGCAGCTTGCGCGGGACCCAAGAGACCCAGTACTTC.

CDR3 residues: CATSRVEGQDLEGSTEAFF. CDR3 nucleotides: TGTGCCACCAGCAGAGTGGAGGGGCAGGACTTAGAGGGTAGCACTGAAGCTTTCTTT. The V call is TRBV15, the J call TRBJ1-1; TRBD1 might be the D (5 bases). The germline gives CDR1 LNHNV, CDR2 YYDKDF (reference sequence). This CDR3 is 19 amino acids long. The V end lost 1 base, the J end lost 4 bases, and 25 bases lay between the germline ends. Full variable domain (missing parts from reference TRBV15 and TRBJ1-1): DAMVIQNPRYQVTQFGKPVTLSCSQTLNHNVMYWYQQKSSQAPKLLFHYYDKDFNNEADTPDNFQSRRPNTSFCFLDIRSPGLGDTAMYLCATSRVEGQDLEGSTEAFFGQGTRLTVV.

The rearrangement uses TRBV5-4 and TRBJ2-5; 9 nucleotides line up with TRBD1. Trimming removed 7 bases from V and 2 bases from J; junction bases left unmatched: 6. From germline, CDR1 is SGHNT and CDR2 YYREEE (reference sequence). This CDR3 has 14 residues. CDR3 in amino acids: CASGSDRGQETQYF. In DNA form, the CDR3 reads TGTGCCAGCGGATCCGACAGGGGGCAAGAGACCCAGTACTTC.

The V call is TRBV4-3, the J call TRBJ2-5; possibly TRBD1 for D (6 bases). The V end was cut by 4 bases, the J end by 2 bases, with 14 bases between. The CDR3 contains 15 residues. Germline CDR1 is LGHNA and CDR2 is YSLEER. CDR3 protein: CASSLWTARQETQYF. The CDR3, as DNA: TGCGCCAGCAGCCTTTGGACAGCTCGACAAGAGACCCAGTACTTC.

V and J are TRBV5-1 and TRBJ2-1; D is perhaps TRBD1 (5 bases). V was shortened by 1 base and J by 5 bases, with 10 bases between the two germline ends. CDR3 length: 14 amino acids. Germline CDR1 reads SGHRS; CDR2 reads YFSETQ. CDR3 DNA sequence: TGCGCCAGCAGCTTGTTGGGGCAGGACAATGAGCAGTTCTTC. As protein: CASSLLGQDNEQFF.

In its sample, this clone was seen once. V and J are TRBV11-2 and TRBJ2-2; perhaps TRBD2 as D (7 bases). This CDR3 region has 16 residues. V was cut by 3 bases and J by 1 base, with 12 bases left in between. Germline V gene sequence: CDR1 SGHAT, CDR2 FQNNGV. The DNA of the CDR3 is TGTGCCAGCAGCTTCCGGGGGGCGAGGAACACCGGGGAGCTGTTTTTT. Translated, it gives CASSFRGARNTGELFF.

The chain has TRBV27 and TRBJ1-1, with TRBD1 matching 8 bases. V shed 0 bases and J 0 bases; nucleotides not matched to a gene: 3. The CDR3 loop spans 16 amino acids. In germline, CDR1 is MNHEY, CDR2 SMNVEV (reference sequence). CDR3 sequence: CASSLSPGQVNTEAFF. The CDR3 nucleotides read TGTGCCAGCAGTTTATCCCCGGGACAGGTGAACACTGAAGCTTTCTTT.

J is TRBJ1-6 and V is TRBV4-1; no clear D gene. Germline CDR1 reads MGHRA; CDR2 reads YSYEKL. V lost 0 bases to trimming and J lost 3 bases, with 9 bases between them. The CDR3 has 16 amino acids. The CDR3 region has the DNA TGCGCCAGCAGCCAAGATACGGGGAACTATAATTCACCCCTCCACTTT. Translation: CASSQDTGNYNSPLHF.

The J gene is TRBJ1-1, the V gene TRBV6-5; D is undetermined. The CDR3 is made up of 14 amino acids. V shed 2 bases and J shed 5 bases, with 12 bases lying between them. The germline CDR1 and CDR2 sequences are MNHEY and SVGAGI. The CDR3 sequence is CASSYGTTSTEAFF. CDR3 bases: TGTGCCAGCAGTTACGGTACCACGAGTACTGAAGCTTTCTTT.

This clone was seen more than once but under ten times. The chain couples TRBV27 to TRBJ2-7; 7 positions agree with TRBD1. The CDR3 contains 15 residues. Germline CDR1 reads MNHEY; CDR2 reads SMNVEV (reference sequence). The trim removed 6 bases at V and 2 bases at J, leaving 10 bases unmatched. CDR3 region: CASSGPGQLPYEQYF. The DNA of the CDR3 is TGTGCCAGCAGCGGACCGGGACAGTTACCCTACGAGCAGTACTTC.

The gene calls are TRBV11-2 and TRBJ1-5; D possibly corresponds to TRBD1 (6 bases). Germline assignment: CDR1 SGHAT and CDR2 FQNNGV. The CDR3 spans 15 residues. The ends were cut back, 9 bases at V and 1 base at J, with 16 bases in the middle. CDR3 nucleotides: TGTGCCAGGGGGACCGGGGGGCAAAGCAATCAGCCCCAGCATTTT. It yields the protein CARGTGGQSNQPQHF.

The chain has TRBV5-1 and TRBJ2-2; D not resolved. This CDR3 comprises 14 residues. Germline V gene lookup returns CDR1 SGHRS and CDR2 YFSETQ. The V gene lost 0 bases and the J gene lost 4 bases, with 7 bases spanning the gap. The CDR3 here is CASSLGYFTGELFF. The CDR3, as DNA: TGCGCCAGCAGCTTGGGTTATTTCACCGGGGAGCTGTTTTTT.

The gene calls are TRBV11-1 and TRBJ1-2, with D uncertain. The V end lost 5 bases, the J end lost 3 bases, and 22 bases lay between the germline ends. Germline V gene lookup returns CDR1 SGHAT and CDR2 FQDESV (reference sequence). The CDR3 runs 17 residues. The CDR3 spells CASSKKSSSSEHYGYTF. Written as DNA, the CDR3 is TGTGCCAGCAGCAAAAAATCATCCTCCTCGGAGCACTATGGCTACACCTTC.

V usage is TRBV2 and J usage is TRBJ1-1; D is ambiguous. The CDR3 length is 13 residues. Per the germline V gene, CDR1 is SNHLY and CDR2 is FYNNEI. Trimming took 11 bases from V and 1 from J, leaving 14 bases between them. In DNA, the CDR3 is TGTGCCTCAAATAGCACGGGGAACACTGAAGCTTTCTTT. Protein product: CASNSTGNTEAFF.

J is TRBJ2-3 and V is TRBV9; a possible D gene is TRBD1 (6 bases). CDR3 length: 14 residues. In germline, CDR1 is SGDLS, CDR2 YYNGEE. V was trimmed by 1 base and J by 1 base, leaving 7 bases between them. The CDR3 region is CASSVRTGTDTQYF. The CDR3 DNA reads TGTGCCAGCAGCGTAAGGACAGGCACAGATACGCAGTATTTT. Full variable domain (rest looked up from reference TRBV9 and TRBJ2-3): DSGVTQTPKHLITATGQRVTLRCSPRSGDLSVYWYQQSLDQGLQFLIQYYNGEERAKGNILERFSAQQFPDLHSELNLSSLELGDSALYFCASSVRTGTDTQYFGPGTRLTVL.

The rearrangement joins TRBV19 to TRBJ1-4; 9 bases line up with TRBD1. CDR1 is LNHDA, CDR2 SQIVND, per germline (reference sequence). Germline trimming cut 4 bases from V and 11 bases from J; bases unmatched to any gene: 8. CDR3 length: 14 amino acids. The CDR3 sequence is CASSKIQGADKLFF. CDR3 DNA sequence: TGTGCCAGTAGTAAAATACAGGGGGCAGACAAACTGTTTTTT.

The rearrangement uses TRBV5-1 and TRBJ1-1, with 11 bases lining up with TRBD1. With V trimmed by 4 bases and J by 1 base, 3 bases remained unmatched. Per germline, CDR1 SGHRS and CDR2 YFSETQ. This CDR3 has 15 amino acids. The DNA for the CDR3 is TGCGCCAGCAGCGGAGGACAGGGGGCGAACACTGAAGCTTTCTTT. Its protein product is CASSGGQGANTEAFF.